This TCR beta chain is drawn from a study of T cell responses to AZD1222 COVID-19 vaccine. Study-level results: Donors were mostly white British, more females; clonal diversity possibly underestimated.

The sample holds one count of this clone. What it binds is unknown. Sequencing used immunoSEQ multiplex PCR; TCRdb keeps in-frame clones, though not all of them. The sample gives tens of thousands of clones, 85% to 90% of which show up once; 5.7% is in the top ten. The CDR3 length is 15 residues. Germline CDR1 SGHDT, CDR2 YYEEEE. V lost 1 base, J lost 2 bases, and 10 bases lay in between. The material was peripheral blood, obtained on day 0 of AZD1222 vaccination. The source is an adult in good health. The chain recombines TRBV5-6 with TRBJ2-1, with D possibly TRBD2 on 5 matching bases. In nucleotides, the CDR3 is TGTGCCAGCAGCTTGCGGGGAAGGCCCTACAATGAGCAGTTCTTC. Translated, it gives CASSLRGRPYNEQFF.